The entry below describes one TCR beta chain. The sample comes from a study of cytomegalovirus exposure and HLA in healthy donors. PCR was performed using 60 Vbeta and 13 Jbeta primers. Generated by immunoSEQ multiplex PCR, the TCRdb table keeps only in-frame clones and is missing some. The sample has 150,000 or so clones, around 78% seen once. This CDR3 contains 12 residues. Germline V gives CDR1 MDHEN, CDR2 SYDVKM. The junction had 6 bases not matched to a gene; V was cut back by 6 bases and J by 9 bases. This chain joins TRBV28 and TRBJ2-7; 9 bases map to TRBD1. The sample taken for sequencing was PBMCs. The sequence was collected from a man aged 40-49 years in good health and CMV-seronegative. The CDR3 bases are TGTGCCAGCAGGGACAGGGGCGCTCGGCAGTACTTC. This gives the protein CASRDRGARQYF.